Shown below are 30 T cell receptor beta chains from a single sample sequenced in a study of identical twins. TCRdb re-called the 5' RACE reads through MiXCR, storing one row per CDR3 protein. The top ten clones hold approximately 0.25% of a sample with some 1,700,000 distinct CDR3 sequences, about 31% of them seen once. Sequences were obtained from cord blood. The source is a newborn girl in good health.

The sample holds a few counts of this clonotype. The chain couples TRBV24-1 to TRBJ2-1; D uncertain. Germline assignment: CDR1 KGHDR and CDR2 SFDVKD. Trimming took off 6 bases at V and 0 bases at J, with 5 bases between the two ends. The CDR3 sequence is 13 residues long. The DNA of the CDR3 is TGTGCCACCAGTACCAGCTCCTACAATGAGCAGTTCTTC. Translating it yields CATSTSSYNEQFF.

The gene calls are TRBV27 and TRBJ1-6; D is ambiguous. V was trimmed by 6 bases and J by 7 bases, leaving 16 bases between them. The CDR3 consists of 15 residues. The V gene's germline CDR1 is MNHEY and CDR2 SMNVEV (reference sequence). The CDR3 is CASRPLEWENSPLHF. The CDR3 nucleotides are TGTGCCAGCAGACCCCTGGAGTGGGAGAATTCACCCCTCCACTTT.

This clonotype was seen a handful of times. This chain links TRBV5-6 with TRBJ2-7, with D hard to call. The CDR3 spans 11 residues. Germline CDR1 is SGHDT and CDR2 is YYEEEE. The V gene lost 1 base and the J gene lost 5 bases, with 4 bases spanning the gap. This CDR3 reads CASSLIHEQYF. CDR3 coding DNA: TGTGCCAGCAGCTTGATCCACGAGCAGTACTTC.

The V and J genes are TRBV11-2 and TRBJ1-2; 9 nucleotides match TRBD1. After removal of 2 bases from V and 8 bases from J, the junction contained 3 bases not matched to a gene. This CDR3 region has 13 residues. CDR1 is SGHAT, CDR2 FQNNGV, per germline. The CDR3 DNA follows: TGTGCCAGCAGCTTACCACAGGGGGCCGGCTACACCTTC. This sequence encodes CASSLPQGAGYTF.

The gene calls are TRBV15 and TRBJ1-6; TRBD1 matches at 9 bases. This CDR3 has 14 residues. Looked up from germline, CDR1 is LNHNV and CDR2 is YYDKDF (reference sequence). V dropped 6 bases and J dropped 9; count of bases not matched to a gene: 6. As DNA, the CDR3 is TGTGCCACCAGAGCCGGGACAGGGTCTTCACCCCTCCACTTT. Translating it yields CATRAGTGSSPLHF.

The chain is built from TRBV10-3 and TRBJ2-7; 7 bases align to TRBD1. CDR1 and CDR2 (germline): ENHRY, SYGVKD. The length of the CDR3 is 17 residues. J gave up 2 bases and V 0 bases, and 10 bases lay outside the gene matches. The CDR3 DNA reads TGTGCCATCAGTGAGTCGGTTAGGGGGCAGGCAACCTACGAGCAGTACTTC. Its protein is CAISESVRGQATYEQYF.

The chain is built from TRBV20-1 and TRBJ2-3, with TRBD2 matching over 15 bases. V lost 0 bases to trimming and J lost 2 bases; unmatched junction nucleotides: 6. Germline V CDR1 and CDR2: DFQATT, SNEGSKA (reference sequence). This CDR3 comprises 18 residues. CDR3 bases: TGCAGTGCTAGAGATAGTGGGACTAGCGGGGGGTTCACAGATACGCAGTATTTT. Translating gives CSARDSGTSGGFTDTQYF.

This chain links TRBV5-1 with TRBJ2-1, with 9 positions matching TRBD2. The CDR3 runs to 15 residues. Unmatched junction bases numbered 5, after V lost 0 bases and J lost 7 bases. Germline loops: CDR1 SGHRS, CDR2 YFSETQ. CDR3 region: CASSLGLAERNEQFF. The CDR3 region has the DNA TGCGCCAGCAGCTTGGGACTAGCGGAGCGGAATGAGCAGTTCTTC.

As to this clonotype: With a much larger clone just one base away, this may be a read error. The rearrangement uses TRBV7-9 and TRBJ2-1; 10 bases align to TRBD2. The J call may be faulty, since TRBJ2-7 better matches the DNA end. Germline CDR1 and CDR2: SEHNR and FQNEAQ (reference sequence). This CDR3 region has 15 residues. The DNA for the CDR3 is TGTGCCAGCAGCCCTGGGACTAGCGAATACAATGAGCAGTACTTC. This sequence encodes CASSPGTSEYNEQYF.

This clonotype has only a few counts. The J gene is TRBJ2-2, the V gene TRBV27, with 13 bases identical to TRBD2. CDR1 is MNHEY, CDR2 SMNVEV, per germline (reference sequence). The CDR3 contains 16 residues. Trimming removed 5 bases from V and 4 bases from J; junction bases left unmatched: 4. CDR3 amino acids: CASSPGLAGVTGELFF. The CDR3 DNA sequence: TGTGCCAGCAGTCCTGGACTAGCGGGAGTCACCGGGGAGCTGTTTTTT.

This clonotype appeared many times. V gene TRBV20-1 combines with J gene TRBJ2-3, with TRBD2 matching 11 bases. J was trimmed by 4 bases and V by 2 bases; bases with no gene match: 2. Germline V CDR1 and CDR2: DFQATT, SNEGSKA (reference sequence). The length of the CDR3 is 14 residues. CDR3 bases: TGCAGTGCTAGACTAGCGGGAGGTTCAGATACGCAGTATTTT. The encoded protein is CSARLAGGSDTQYF.

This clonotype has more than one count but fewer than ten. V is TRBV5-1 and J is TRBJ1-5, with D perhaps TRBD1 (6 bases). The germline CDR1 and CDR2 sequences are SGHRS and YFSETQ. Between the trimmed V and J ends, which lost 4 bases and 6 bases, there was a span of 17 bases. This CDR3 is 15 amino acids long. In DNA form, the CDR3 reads TGCGCCAGCAGCCTAGGGGGGACCAGGGGTCAGCCCCAGCATTTT. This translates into CASSLGGTRGQPQHF. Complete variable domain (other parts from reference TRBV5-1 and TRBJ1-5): KAGVTQTPRYLIKTRGQQVTLSCSPISGHRSVSWYQQTPGQGLQFLFEYFSETQRNKGNFPGRFSGRQFSNSRSEMNVSTLELGDSALYLCASSLGGTRGQPQHFGDGTRLSIL.

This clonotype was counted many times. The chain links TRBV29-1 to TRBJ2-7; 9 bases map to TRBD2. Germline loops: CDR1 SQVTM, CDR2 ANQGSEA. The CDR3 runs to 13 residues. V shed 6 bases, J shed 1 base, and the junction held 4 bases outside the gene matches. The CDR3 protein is CSVAGGPSYEQYF. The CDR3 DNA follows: TGCAGCGTAGCGGGAGGCCCTTCCTACGAGCAGTACTTC.

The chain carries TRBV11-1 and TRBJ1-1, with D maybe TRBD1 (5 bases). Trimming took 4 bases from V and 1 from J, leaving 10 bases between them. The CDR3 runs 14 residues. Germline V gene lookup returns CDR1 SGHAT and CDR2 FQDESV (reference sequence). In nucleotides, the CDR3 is TGTGCCAGCAGCTCGCATCAGGGGAACACTGAAGCTTTCTTT. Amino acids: CASSSHQGNTEAFF.

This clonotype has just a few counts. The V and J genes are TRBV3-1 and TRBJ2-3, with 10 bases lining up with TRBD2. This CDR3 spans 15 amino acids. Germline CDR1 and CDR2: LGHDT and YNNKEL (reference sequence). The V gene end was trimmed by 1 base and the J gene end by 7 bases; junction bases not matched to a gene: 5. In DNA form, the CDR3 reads TGTGCCAGCAGCCAAGTAGCGGGGGGTGGGAATACGCAGTATTTT. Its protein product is CASSQVAGGGNTQYF.

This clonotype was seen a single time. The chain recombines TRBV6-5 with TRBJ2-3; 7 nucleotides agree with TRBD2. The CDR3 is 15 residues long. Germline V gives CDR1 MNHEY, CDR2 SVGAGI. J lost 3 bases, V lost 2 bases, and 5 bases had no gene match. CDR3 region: CASSYDTGGTDTQYF. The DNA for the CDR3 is TGTGCCAGCAGTTACGATACGGGGGGAACAGATACGCAGTATTTT.

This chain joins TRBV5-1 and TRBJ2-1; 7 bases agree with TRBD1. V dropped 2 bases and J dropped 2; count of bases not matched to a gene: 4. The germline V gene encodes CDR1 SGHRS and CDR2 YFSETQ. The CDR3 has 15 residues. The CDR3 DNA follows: TGCGCCAGCAGCTTCCCCGGGACAGCCTACAATGAGCAGTTCTTC. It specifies CASSFPGTAYNEQFF.

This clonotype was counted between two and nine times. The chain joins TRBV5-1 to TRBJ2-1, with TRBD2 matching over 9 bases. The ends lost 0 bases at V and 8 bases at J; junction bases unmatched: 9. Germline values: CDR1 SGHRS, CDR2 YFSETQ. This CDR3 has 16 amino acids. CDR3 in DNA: TGCGCCAGCAGCTTGGCGCGGGGGGGCCAAGCTTATGAGCAGTTCTTC. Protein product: CASSLARGGQAYEQFF. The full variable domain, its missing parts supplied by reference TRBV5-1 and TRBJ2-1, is KAGVTQTPRYLIKTRGQQVTLSCSPISGHRSVSWYQQTPGQGLQFLFEYFSETQRNKGNFPGRFSGRQFSNSRSEMNVSTLELGDSALYLCASSLARGGQAYEQFFGPGTRLTVL.

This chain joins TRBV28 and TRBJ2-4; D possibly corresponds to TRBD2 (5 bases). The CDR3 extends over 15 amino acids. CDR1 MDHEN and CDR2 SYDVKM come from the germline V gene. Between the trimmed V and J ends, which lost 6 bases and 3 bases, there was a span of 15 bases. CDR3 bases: TGTGCCAGCAGAACGACGGGGAGAGACAAAAACATTCAGTACTTC. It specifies CASRTTGRDKNIQYF.

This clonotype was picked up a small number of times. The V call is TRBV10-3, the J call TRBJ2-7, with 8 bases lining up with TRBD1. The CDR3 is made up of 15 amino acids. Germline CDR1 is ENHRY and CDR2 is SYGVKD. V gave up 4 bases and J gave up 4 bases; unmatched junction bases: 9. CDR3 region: CAISASDRAVYEQYF. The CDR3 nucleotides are TGTGCCATCAGTGCCTCGGACAGGGCGGTATACGAGCAGTACTTC.

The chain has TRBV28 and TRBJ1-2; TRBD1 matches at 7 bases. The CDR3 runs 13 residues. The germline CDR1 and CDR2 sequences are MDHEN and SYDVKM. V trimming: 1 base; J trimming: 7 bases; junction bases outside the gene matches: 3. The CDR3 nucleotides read TGTGCCAGCAGTTTATATCAGGGGGGTGGCTACACCTTC. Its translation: CASSLYQGGGYTF.

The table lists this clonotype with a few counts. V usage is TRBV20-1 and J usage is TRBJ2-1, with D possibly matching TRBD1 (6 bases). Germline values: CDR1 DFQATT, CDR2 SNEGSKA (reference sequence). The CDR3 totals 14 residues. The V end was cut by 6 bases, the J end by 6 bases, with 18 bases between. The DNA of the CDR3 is TGCAGTGCGGGAAATACAGGGTACCGCAATGAGCAGTTCTTC. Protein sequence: CSAGNTGYRNEQFF.

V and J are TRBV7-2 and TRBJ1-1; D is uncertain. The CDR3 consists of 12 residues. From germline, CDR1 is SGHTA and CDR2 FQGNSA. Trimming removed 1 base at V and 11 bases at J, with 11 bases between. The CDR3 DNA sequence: TGTGCCAGCAGCTTAGGTATCCAGGATGCTTTCTTT. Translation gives CASSLGIQDAFF.

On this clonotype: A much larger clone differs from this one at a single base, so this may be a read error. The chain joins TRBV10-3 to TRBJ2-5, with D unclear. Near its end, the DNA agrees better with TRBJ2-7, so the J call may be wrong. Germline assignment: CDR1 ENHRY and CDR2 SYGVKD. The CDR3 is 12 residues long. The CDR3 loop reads CAISREAYEQYF. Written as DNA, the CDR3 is TGTGCCATCAGCCGAGAGGCCTACGAGCAGTACTTC.

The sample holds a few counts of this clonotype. The CDR3 sequence is CASSAWGGAYYGYTF. The CDR3, as DNA: TGTGCCAGCAGTGCGTGGGGGGGCGCATACTATGGCTACACCTTC. The gene calls are TRBV25-1 and TRBJ1-2, with a tentative D call TRBD1 (6 bases). The germline V gene has CDR1 MGHDK and CDR2 SYGVNS. Deletions cut 4 bases from V and 3 bases from J, with 15 bases between. The CDR3 length is 15 residues.

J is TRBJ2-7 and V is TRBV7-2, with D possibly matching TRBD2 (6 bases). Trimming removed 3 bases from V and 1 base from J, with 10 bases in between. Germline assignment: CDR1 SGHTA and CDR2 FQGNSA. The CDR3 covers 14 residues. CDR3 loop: CASSFGGTSYEQYF. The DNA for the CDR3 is TGTGCCAGCAGCTTTGGGGGGACGTCCTACGAGCAGTACTTC.

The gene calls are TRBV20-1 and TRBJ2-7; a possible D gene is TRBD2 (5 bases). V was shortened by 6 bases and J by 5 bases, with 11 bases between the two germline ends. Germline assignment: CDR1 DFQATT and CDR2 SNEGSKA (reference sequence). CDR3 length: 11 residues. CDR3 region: CSAERVNEQYF. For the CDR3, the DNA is TGCAGTGCGGAGAGGGTGAACGAGCAGTACTTC.

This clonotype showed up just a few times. The CDR3 region is CASSLPYDEQYF. In DNA, the CDR3 is TGTGCCAGCAGCTTGCCATACGACGAGCAGTACTTC. This chain joins TRBV5-5 and TRBJ2-7; no firm D call. Germline values: CDR1 SGHKS, CDR2 YYEKEE (reference sequence). V gave up 1 base and J gave up 5 bases, with 7 bases separating them. The CDR3 has 12 amino acids.

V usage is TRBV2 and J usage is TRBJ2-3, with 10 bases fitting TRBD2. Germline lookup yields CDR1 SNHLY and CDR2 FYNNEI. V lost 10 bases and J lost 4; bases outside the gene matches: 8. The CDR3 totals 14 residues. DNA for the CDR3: TGTGCCACATCAAGCGGGAGGGTCTCAGATACGCAGTATTTT. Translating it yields CATSSGRVSDTQYF.

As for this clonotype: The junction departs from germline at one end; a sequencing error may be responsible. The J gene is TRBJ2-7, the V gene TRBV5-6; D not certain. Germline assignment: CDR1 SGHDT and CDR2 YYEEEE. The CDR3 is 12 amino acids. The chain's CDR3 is CASSLLGSEKYF. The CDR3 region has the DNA TGTGCCAGCAGCTTACTGGGCAGCGAGAAGTACTTC.